This T cell receptor beta chain was sequenced for a study of T cell responses to AZD1222 COVID-19 vaccine. Whole-study context: Second doses at about 4 or about 12 weeks were pooled.

The study's findings and limits: Along spike, vaccine-associated CD4 TCRs were found throughout, with dominance at 160-218 and 743-854. Possibly, clonal diversity was underestimated; donors were largely white British and included more females.

In germline, CDR1 is SGHNT, CDR2 YYREEE (reference sequence). This CDR3 has 14 amino acids. The V gene lost 2 bases and the J gene lost 2 bases, with 10 bases spanning the gap. Sequencing was performed with immunoSEQ multiplex PCR; in TCRdb, only in-frame clones are kept and a portion is missing. The table records about 150,000 clones, around 93% of them present only once. Comments on this clone: The target antigen is unknown.

The sample in question was peripheral blood, obtained on day 0 of AZD1222 vaccination. This sequence originates from an adult in good health. The chain uses TRBV5-4 and TRBJ1-1; TRBD1 is a possible D gene (6 bases). CDR3 nucleotides: TGTGCCAGCAGCTTTGGACAGATCAACACTGAAGCTTTCTTT. Protein sequence: CASSFGQINTEAFF. Drawing the rest from reference TRBV5-4 and TRBJ1-1, the complete variable domain is ETGVTQSPTHLIKTRGQQVTLRCSSQSGHNTVSWYQQALGQGPQFIFQYYREEENGRGNFPPRFSGLQFPNYSSELNVNALELDDSALYLCASSFGQINTEAFFGQGTRLTVV.